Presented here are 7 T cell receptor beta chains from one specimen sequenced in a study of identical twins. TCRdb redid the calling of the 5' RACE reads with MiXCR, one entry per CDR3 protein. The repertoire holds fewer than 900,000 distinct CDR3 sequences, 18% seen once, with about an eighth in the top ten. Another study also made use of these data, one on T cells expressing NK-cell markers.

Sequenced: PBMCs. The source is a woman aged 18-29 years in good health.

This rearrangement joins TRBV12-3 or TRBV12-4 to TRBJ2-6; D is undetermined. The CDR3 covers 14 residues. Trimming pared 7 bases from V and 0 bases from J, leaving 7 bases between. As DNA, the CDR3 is TGTGCCAGCACCACCCCCTCTGGGGCCAACGTCCTGACTTTC. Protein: CASTTPSGANVLTF.

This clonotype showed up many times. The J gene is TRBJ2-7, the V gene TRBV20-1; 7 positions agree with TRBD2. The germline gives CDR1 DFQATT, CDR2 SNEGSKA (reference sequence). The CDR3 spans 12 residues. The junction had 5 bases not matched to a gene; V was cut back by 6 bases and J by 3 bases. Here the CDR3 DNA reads TGCAGTGCCAGCGGCGGGAGCTACGAGCAGTACTTC. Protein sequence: CSASGGSYEQYF.

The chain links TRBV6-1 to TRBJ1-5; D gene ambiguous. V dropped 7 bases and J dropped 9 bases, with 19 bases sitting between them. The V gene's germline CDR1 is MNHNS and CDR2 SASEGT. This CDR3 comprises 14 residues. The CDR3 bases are TGTGCCAGCATTCCTTACGGGATCGGTCCGCCCCAGCATTTT. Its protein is CASIPYGIGPPQHF.

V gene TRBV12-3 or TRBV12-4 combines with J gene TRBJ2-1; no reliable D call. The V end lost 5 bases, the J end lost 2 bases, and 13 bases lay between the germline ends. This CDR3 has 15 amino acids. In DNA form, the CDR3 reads TGTGCCAGCAGTACTTTAGCTGGCCCCTACAATGAGCAGTTCTTC. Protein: CASSTLAGPYNEQFF.

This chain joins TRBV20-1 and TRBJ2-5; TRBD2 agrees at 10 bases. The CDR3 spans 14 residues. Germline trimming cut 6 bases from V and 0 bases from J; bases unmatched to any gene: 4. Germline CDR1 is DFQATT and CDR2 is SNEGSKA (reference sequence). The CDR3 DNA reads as TGCAGTGCGTCACTAGCGGGGAACCAAGAGACCCAGTACTTC. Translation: CSASLAGNQETQYF.

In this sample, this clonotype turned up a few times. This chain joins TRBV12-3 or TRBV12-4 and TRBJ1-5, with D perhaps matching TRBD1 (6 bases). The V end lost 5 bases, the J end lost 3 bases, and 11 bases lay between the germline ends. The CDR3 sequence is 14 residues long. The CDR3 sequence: CASSLGQYNQPQHF. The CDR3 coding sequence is TGTGCCAGCAGTCTTGGACAGTACAATCAGCCCCAGCATTTT.

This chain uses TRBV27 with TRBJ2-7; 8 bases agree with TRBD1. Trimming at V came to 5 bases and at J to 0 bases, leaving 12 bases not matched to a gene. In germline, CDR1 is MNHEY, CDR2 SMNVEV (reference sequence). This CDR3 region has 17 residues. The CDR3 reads CASSHRRGQASSYEQYF. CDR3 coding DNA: TGTGCCAGCAGTCATAGGAGGGGACAGGCTAGCTCCTACGAGCAGTACTTC.